The clone carrying this T cell receptor beta chain was counted at least ten times. The data derive from a study of early T cells in non-severe SARS-CoV-2 infection. CDR3 length: 16 amino acids. J gave up 0 bases and V 4 bases, and 9 bases lay outside the gene matches. CDR1 is SGHVS, CDR2 FQNEAQ, per germline. A single record per CDR3 protein comes from TCRdb applying MiXCR to the 5' RACE reads. The sample carries over 45,000 distinct CDR3 sequences, about 8% recorded once. The source of this sequence is an adult who was a healthcare worker with PCR-confirmed SARS-CoV-2 infection or an uninfected control (not recorded which). The V gene is TRBV7-8, the J gene TRBJ2-7; TRBD2 matches 7 bases. The sample consisted of whole blood, taken at baseline. The CDR3 protein is CASSSFEGRVSYEQYF. As DNA, the CDR3 is TGTGCCAGCAGCTCATTCGAGGGGAGGGTCTCCTACGAGCAGTACTTC. Variable domain in full (rest from reference TRBV7-8 and TRBJ2-7): GAGVSQSPRYKVAKRGQDVALRCDPISGHVSLFWYQQALGQGPEFLTYFQNEAQLDKSGLPSDRFFAERPEGSVSTLKIQRTQQEDSAVYLCASSSFEGRVSYEQYFGPGTRLTVT.